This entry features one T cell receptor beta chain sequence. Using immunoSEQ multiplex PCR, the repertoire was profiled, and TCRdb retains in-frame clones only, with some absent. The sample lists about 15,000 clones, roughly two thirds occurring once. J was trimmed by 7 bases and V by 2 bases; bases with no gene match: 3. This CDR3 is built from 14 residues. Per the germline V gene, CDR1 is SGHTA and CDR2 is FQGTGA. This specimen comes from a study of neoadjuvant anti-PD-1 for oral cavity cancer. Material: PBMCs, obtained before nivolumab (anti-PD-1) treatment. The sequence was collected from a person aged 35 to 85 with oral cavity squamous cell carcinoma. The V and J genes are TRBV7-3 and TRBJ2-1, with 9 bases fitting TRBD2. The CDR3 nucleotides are TGTGCCAGCAGCTTAGCGGGAGGGCCGAATGAGCAGTTCTTC. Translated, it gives CASSLAGGPNEQFF.